Below are 30 T cell receptor beta chains sequenced from a single sample in a study of T cells after yellow fever vaccination. MiXCR was run by TCRdb on the 5' RACE reads, yielding one entry per CDR3 protein. The table lists about 260,000 distinct CDR3 sequences, around 4.9% of them singletons, with roughly 3.5% in the top ten. The sample here was CD4+ T cells sorted from PBMCs, taken on the day of the yellow fever booster vaccination. The receptors stem from a man younger than 35 who received the YFV17D yellow fever vaccine.

This clonotype was found once. A read error is possible here, since a much larger clone lies one base away. This chain joins TRBV7-3 and TRBJ1-1; 8 bases line up with TRBD1. This CDR3 comprises 17 residues. The germline V gene encodes CDR1 SGHTA and CDR2 FQGTGA. This CDR3 is CASISRGRGRLNTESFF. DNA for the CDR3: TGTGCCAGCATCTCACGTGGCAGGGGGCGCCTGAACACTGAATCTTTCTTT.

This clonotype was picked up a small number of times. V gene TRBV20-1 combines with J gene TRBJ2-5; TRBD2 aligns across 9 bases. The germline gives CDR1 DFQATT, CDR2 SNEGSKA (reference sequence). This CDR3 has 14 amino acids. V lost 3 bases to trimming and J lost 5 bases; unmatched junction nucleotides: 7. CDR3 coding DNA: TGCAGTGCTAGGCGGGGGGGCGTTGAGGAGACCCAGTACTTC. Its protein product is CSARRGGVEETQYF.

This clonotype was detected a few times. The germline gene is not matched at one end of the junction; a read error may be the cause. The V gene is TRBV19, the J gene TRBJ2-3, with a tentative D call TRBD2 (6 bases). CDR1 and CDR2 from the germline V gene are LNHDA and SQIVND (reference sequence). The CDR3 contains 12 residues. The CDR3 bases are TGTGCGAGTACTAGCCGCACAGATACGCAGTATTTT. It encodes CASTSRTDTQYF.

Only a few counts were recorded for this clonotype. The genes are TRBV6-2 or TRBV6-3 and TRBJ2-1; D is unclear. V gave up 2 bases and J gave up 6 bases, with 2 bases separating them. Germline V gene data show CDR1 as MNHEY and CDR2 as SVGEGT. This CDR3 is 11 amino acids long. CDR3 in amino acids: CASSYPNEQFF. The CDR3, as DNA: TGTGCCAGCAGTTACCCCAATGAGCAGTTCTTC.

This clonotype was counted many times. The V gene is TRBV21-1, the J gene TRBJ2-7; the table's D call, TRBD2, has no DNA check behind it. TRBV21-1 is an annotated pseudogene. This CDR3 comprises 16 residues. The chain's CDR3 is CASSPLPGLSSYEQYV. The CDR3 DNA reads as TGTGCCAGCAGCCCACTACCGGGGCTAAGTTCCTACGAGCAGTACGTC.

This clonotype was counted a few times. This chain uses TRBV3-1 with TRBJ1-1, with TRBD1 matching 7 bases. CDR1 and CDR2 from the germline V gene are LGHDT and YNNKEL (reference sequence). The trim removed 3 bases at V and 8 bases at J, leaving 12 bases unmatched. The CDR3 runs 15 residues. The CDR3 DNA reads as TGTGCCAGCAGCCACAGGCCCGTACAGGGGAGGGAAGCTTTCTTT. It yields the protein CASSHRPVQGREAFF.

V usage is TRBV15 and J usage is TRBJ2-5; 7 positions match TRBD2. V shed 0 bases, J shed 5 bases, and the junction held 3 bases outside the gene matches. This CDR3 has 14 amino acids. Germline V gene lookup returns CDR1 LNHNV and CDR2 YYDKDF (reference sequence). The CDR3 nucleotides read TGTGCCACCAGCAGAGAGAACGGGGGGGAGACCCAGTACTTC. Amino acids: CATSRENGGETQYF.

The V and J genes are TRBV9 and TRBJ2-1; D is uncertain. The CDR3 extends over 16 amino acids. Germline CDR1 and CDR2: SGDLS and YYNGEE. V gave up 0 bases and J gave up 0 bases, with 10 bases separating them. CDR3 DNA sequence: TGTGCCAGCAGCGTAGCTTTCGGCGCCTCCTACAATGAGCAGTTCTTC. As protein: CASSVAFGASYNEQFF.

This clonotype has more than one count but fewer than ten. This rearrangement joins TRBV13 to TRBJ2-1; no clear D gene. The ends were cut back, 3 bases at V and 0 bases at J, with 6 bases in the middle. This CDR3 has 14 residues. The germline CDR1 and CDR2 sequences are PRHDT and FYEKMQ (reference sequence). CDR3 bases: TGTGCCAGCAGCTTGGGGAACTCCTACAATGAGCAGTTCTTC. Translation gives CASSLGNSYNEQFF.

V usage is TRBV5-1 and J usage is TRBJ2-5; TRBD2 matches at 7 bases. Germline trimming cut 6 bases from V and 4 bases from J; bases unmatched to any gene: 9. The CDR3 has 14 residues. CDR1 is SGHRS, CDR2 YFSETQ, per germline. DNA of the CDR3: TGCGCCAGCACGGGGACGGGAGGAGGAGAGACCCAGTACTTC. Protein product: CASTGTGGGETQYF.

The chain combines TRBV11-2 with TRBJ2-7; D gene unclear. The CDR3 consists of 12 residues. V dropped 2 bases and J dropped 2 bases, with 4 bases sitting between them. Germline V CDR1 and CDR2: SGHAT, FQNNGV. The chain's CDR3 is CASSLIAYEQYF. The CDR3 DNA sequence: TGTGCCAGCAGCTTAATAGCCTACGAGCAGTACTTC.

This clonotype was seen many times. The chain employs TRBV11-2 and TRBJ2-3; the match to TRBD1 covers 8 bases. Germline V CDR1 and CDR2: SGHAT, FQNNGV. The CDR3 loop spans 16 amino acids. With 4 bases clipped from V and 5 bases from J, the junction kept 11 bases outside the gene matches. CDR3 in amino acids: CASSSIQGANIDTQYF. CDR3 bases: TGTGCCAGCAGCTCTATCCAGGGGGCGAACATAGATACGCAGTATTTT.

This clonotype has ten or more counts. The chain recombines TRBV15 with TRBJ2-5; D gene unclear. Trimming removed 4 bases at V and 1 base at J, with 10 bases between. Germline CDR1 is LNHNV and CDR2 is YYDKDF (reference sequence). The CDR3 runs 14 residues. CDR3 region: CATSIDSGQETQYF. In DNA, the CDR3 is TGTGCCACCAGCATTGATTCTGGCCAAGAGACCCAGTACTTC.

The chain employs TRBV12-5 and TRBJ1-4; no firm D call. This CDR3 has 13 residues. The V gene lost 7 bases and the J gene lost 5 bases, with 11 bases spanning the gap. CDR1 and CDR2 (germline): LGHNT, FRNRAP. In nucleotides, the CDR3 is TGTGCTAGTGACCCGGAAGGGAATGAAAAACTGTTTTTT. Its translation: CASDPEGNEKLFF.

The sample holds a few counts of this clonotype. The V gene is TRBV11-2, the J gene TRBJ2-5; 9 nucleotides line up with TRBD2. With 6 bases clipped from V and 2 bases from J, the junction kept 16 bases outside the gene matches. The V gene's germline CDR1 is SGHAT and CDR2 FQNNGV. The CDR3 consists of 18 residues. This CDR3 is CASSPGRVTSGSQETQYF. The DNA for the CDR3 is TGTGCCAGCAGTCCTGGGAGGGTCACTAGCGGGTCTCAAGAGACCCAGTACTTC.

This sequence joins TRBV24-1 and TRBJ1-6; no definite D call. This CDR3 contains 13 residues. Per germline, CDR1 KGHDR and CDR2 SFDVKD. Trimming cost V 3 bases and J 6 bases, with 5 bases left between them. CDR3 protein: CATSDGFNSPLHF. The DNA of the CDR3 is TGTGCCACCAGTGATGGGTTTAATTCACCCCTCCACTTT.

This clonotype came up a few times. J is TRBJ2-1 and V is TRBV3-1; 8 bases are a match to TRBD2. The CDR3 has 15 amino acids. After removal of 6 bases from V and 4 bases from J, the junction contained 8 bases not matched to a gene. Germline values: CDR1 LGHDT, CDR2 YNNKEL (reference sequence). CDR3 nucleotide sequence: TGTGCCAGCAGGCTCGGGGGGGCCTTTTACAATGAGCAGTTCTTC. It codes for CASRLGGAFYNEQFF.

A few counts support this clonotype. This chain connects TRBV18 to TRBJ2-1, with a tentative D call TRBD1 (6 bases). The CDR3 covers 14 residues. Germline-derived CDR1 and CDR2 are KGHSH and LQKENI. V was clipped by 5 bases and J by 5 bases, with 13 bases between them. The CDR3: CASSARTVDNEQFF. CDR3 DNA: TGTGCCAGCTCAGCGAGGACAGTAGACAATGAGCAGTTCTTC.

The table lists this clonotype with many counts. The chain uses TRBV7-2 and TRBJ1-4, with D hard to call. The germline V gene has CDR1 SGHTA and CDR2 FQGNSA. V was shortened by 5 bases and J by 12 bases, with 16 bases between the two germline ends. This CDR3 comprises 13 residues. In DNA, the CDR3 is TGTGCCAGCAGCCCTAGACTCCAACCAGAACTGTTTTTT. Translating gives CASSPRLQPELFF.

V and J are TRBV4-1 and TRBJ2-1; 9 nucleotides align to TRBD2. Trimming took 1 base from V and 6 from J; bases not matched to a gene: 16. Germline CDR1 MGHRA, CDR2 YSYEKL. The CDR3 covers 19 residues. The CDR3 DNA follows: TGCGCCAGCAGCCAAGCGGCTGAGGGCGGGGGGGCCTCCCGCAATGAGCAGTTCTTC. This codes for CASSQAAEGGGASRNEQFF.

At least ten counts were recorded for this clonotype. The chain combines TRBV7-2 with TRBJ2-7; no clear D gene. V shed 5 bases and J shed 4 bases, with 12 bases lying between them. CDR3 size: 13 residues. CDR1 is SGHTA, CDR2 FQGNSA, per germline. The CDR3 coding sequence is TGTGCCAGCAGCCCTGCACCCACTTACGAGCAGTACGTC. Translation: CASSPAPTYEQYV.

The sample holds a few counts of this clonotype. The gene calls are TRBV4-3 and TRBJ2-7, with D maybe TRBD2 (5 bases). Deletions cut 0 bases from V and 4 bases from J, with 25 bases between. Germline V gene sequence: CDR1 LGHNA, CDR2 YSLEER. The CDR3 sequence is 19 residues long. The CDR3 region has the DNA TGCGCCAGCAGCCAAGACGGCGGCGAGGGCAGGTCCTTTTCTTACGAGCAGTACTTC. Protein sequence: CASSQDGGEGRSFSYEQYF.

This clonotype was detected a few times. The J gene is TRBJ1-2, the V gene TRBV5-1; D call uncertain. This CDR3 is 15 amino acids long. Germline lookup yields CDR1 SGHRS and CDR2 YFSETQ. V was cut by 0 bases and J by 7 bases, with 16 bases left in between. DNA for the CDR3: TGCGCCAGCAGCTTGGTCTTAGGCGCCGAGGGTGGCTACACCTTC. Its translation: CASSLVLGAEGGYTF. Variable domain in full (rest from reference TRBV5-1 and TRBJ1-2): KAGVTQTPRYLIKTRGQQVTLSCSPISGHRSVSWYQQTPGQGLQFLFEYFSETQRNKGNFPGRFSGRQFSNSRSEMNVSTLELGDSALYLCASSLVLGAEGGYTFGSGTRLTVV.

This clonotype appeared a few times. In DNA form, the CDR3 reads TGCGCCAGCAGCTTGGTGGGGGCCATTTACAATGAGCAGTTCTTC. This gives the protein CASSLVGAIYNEQFF. This rearrangement joins TRBV5-1 to TRBJ2-1, with a tentative D call TRBD1 (6 bases). Germline-derived CDR1 and CDR2 are SGHRS and YFSETQ. Trimming took 0 bases from V and 4 from J, leaving 11 bases between them. This CDR3 has 15 amino acids.

This clonotype was counted a few times. V usage is TRBV4-2 and J usage is TRBJ2-5; tentatively, D is TRBD2 (5 bases). V was shortened by 0 bases and J by 5 bases, with 13 bases between the two germline ends. This CDR3 spans 15 amino acids. Germline V gene lookup returns CDR1 LGHNA and CDR2 YNFKEQ. In DNA, the CDR3 is TGTGCCAGCAGCCAAGATGGGCGGACTTGGGAGACCCAGTACTTC. This gives the protein CASSQDGRTWETQYF.

The V gene is TRBV20-1, the J gene TRBJ1-3; no clear D gene. The CDR3 extends over 11 amino acids. The germline CDR1 and CDR2 sequences are DFQATT and SNEGSKA (reference sequence). V lost 5 bases and J 3 bases, leaving 5 bases between the germline ends. The CDR3 nucleotides read TGCAGTGCTCCGATTGGAAACACCATATATTTT. Residues: CSAPIGNTIYF.

In its sample, this clonotype was seen many times. The V gene is TRBV20-1, the J gene TRBJ2-2; perhaps TRBD2 as D (7 bases). This CDR3 has 17 amino acids. Trimming took 0 bases from V and 5 from J, leaving 19 bases between them. The germline V gene has CDR1 DFQATT and CDR2 SNEGSKA (reference sequence). In DNA, the CDR3 is TGCAGTGCTAGAGATAGTAGTTCGGGGGGCGGAACCGGGGAGCTGTTTTTT. It yields the protein CSARDSSSGGGTGELFF.

This clonotype came up a few times. The V call is TRBV7-9, the J call TRBJ1-5, with 8 nucleotides matching TRBD1. The V segment lost 10 bases and the J segment 5 bases; nucleotides outside the gene matches: 4. From germline, CDR1 is SEHNR and CDR2 FQNEAQ (reference sequence). The CDR3 sequence is 12 residues long. In nucleotides, the CDR3 is TGTGCCACAGGGACAGGCTATCAGCCCCAGCATTTT. Protein: CATGTGYQPQHF.

Comment on this clonotype: This may be a read error: a much more frequent sequence differs by one nucleotide. The V and J genes are TRBV5-5 and TRBJ2-5, with D possibly TRBD2 on 5 matching bases. Per the germline V gene, CDR1 is SGHKS and CDR2 is YYEKEE (reference sequence). The CDR3 loop spans 12 amino acids. Trimming cost V 5 bases and J 5 bases, with 10 bases left between them. CDR3 sequence reads: CASRFPSETQYF. Written as DNA, the CDR3 is TGTGCCAGCAGATTTCCTAGCGAGACCCAGTACTTC.

The CDR3, as DNA: TGTGCCAGCAGTCGCAGCCCGGGGGTAAGGACAGATACGCAGTATTTT. This translates into CASSRSPGVRTDTQYF. This rearrangement joins TRBV6-5 to TRBJ2-3; D is perhaps TRBD2 (6 bases). V was trimmed by 5 bases and J by 3 bases, leaving 18 bases between them. This CDR3 spans 16 amino acids. Germline V CDR1 and CDR2: MNHEY, SVGAGI.